This T cell receptor beta chain appears in the sequencing data of a study of T cell responses to AZD1222 COVID-19 vaccine. Sequenced by immunoSEQ multiplex PCR; TCRdb stores in-frame clones only, minus some. Of under 130,000 clones listed, roughly 88% are singletons. Specimen: peripheral blood, collected on day 0 of AZD1222 vaccination. The sequence derives from an adult in good health.

DNA for the CDR3: TGTGCCAGCAGCTTTCGAAGGGGACCAGGGTTATCGGGTGAAGCTTTCTTT. Protein sequence: CASSFRRGPGLSGEAFF. The rearrangement uses TRBV5-4 and TRBJ1-1; D may be TRBD1 (5 bases). Trimming removed 2 bases at V and 7 bases at J, with 24 bases between. The V gene's germline CDR1 is SGHNT and CDR2 YYREEE (reference sequence). This CDR3 comprises 17 residues.